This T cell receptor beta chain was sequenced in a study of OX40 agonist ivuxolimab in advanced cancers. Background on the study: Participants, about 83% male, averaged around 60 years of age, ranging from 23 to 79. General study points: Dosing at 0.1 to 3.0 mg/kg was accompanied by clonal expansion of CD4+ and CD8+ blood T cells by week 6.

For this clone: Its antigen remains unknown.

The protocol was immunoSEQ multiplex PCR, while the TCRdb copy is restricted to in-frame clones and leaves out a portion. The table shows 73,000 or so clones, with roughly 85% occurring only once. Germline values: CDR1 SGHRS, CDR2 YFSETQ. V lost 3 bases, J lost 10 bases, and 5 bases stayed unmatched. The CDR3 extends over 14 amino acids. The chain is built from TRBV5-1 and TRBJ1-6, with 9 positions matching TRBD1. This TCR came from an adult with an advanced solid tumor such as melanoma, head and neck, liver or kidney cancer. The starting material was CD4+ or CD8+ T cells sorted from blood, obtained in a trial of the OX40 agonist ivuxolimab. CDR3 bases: TGCGCCAGCAGCTCGGACAGGGGACGGTCACCCCTCCACTTT. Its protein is CASSSDRGRSPLHF.